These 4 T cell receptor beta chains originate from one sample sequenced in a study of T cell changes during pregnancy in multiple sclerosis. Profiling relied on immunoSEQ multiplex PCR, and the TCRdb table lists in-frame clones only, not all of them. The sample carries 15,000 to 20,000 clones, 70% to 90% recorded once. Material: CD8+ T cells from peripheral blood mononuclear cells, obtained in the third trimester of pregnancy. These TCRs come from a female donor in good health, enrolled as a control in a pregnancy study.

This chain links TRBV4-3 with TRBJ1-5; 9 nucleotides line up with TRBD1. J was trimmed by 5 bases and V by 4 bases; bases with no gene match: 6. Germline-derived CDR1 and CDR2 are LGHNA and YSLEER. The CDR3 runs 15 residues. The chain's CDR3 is CASSPGQGPDQPQHF. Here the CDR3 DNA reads TGCGCCAGCAGCCCGGGACAGGGACCGGATCAGCCCCAGCATTTT.

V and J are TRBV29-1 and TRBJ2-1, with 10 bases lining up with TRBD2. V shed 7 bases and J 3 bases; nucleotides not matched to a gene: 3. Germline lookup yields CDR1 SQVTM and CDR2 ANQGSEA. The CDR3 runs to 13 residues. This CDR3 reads CSAGTSDYNEQFF. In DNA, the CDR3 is TGCAGCGCGGGGACTAGCGACTACAATGAGCAGTTCTTC.

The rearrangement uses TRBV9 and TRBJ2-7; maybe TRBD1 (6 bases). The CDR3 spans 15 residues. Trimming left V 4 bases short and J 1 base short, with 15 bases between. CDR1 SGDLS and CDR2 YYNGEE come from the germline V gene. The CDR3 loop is CASSPVRGTSYEQYF. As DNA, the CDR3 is TGTGCCAGCAGCCCCGTCAGGGGCACATCCTACGAGCAGTACTTC.

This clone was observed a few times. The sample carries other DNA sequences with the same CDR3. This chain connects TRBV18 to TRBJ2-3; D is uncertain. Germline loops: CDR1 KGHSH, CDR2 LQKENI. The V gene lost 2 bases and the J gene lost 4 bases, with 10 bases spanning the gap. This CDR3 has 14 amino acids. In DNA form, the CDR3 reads TGTGCCAGCTCACCAACCTCAAGCGCAGATACGCAGTATTTT. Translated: CASSPTSSADTQYF.